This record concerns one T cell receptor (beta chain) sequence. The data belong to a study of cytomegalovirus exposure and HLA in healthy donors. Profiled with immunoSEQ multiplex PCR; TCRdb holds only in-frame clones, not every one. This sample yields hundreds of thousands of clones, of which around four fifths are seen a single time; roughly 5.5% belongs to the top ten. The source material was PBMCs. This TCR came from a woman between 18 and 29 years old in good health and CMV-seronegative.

CDR3 DNA: TGCGCCAGCAGCTTGGAGGCCATCGCCGGGGTCTATGGCTACACCTTC. Translation: CASSLEAIAGVYGYTF. The rearrangement links TRBV5-1 to TRBJ1-2; D gene ambiguous. Per the germline V gene, CDR1 is SGHRS and CDR2 is YFSETQ. The V and J ends lost 0 bases and 4 bases respectively, with 16 bases between them. The CDR3 contains 16 residues.